The 16 T cell receptor beta chains presented below share a single source sample, sequenced in a study of blood T cell repertoires in COVID-19. Clones were sequenced by immunoSEQ multiplex PCR, and TCRdb holds only the in-frame ones, with some missing. The data show around 130,000 clones, with roughly 84% seen just once and approximately 1.5% held by the top ten. Sequences were obtained from peripheral blood. These TCRs come from a man aged 55 to 70 with acute or convalescent COVID-19.

This sequence joins TRBV5-1 and TRBJ2-7; TRBD1 aligns across 10 bases. Germline CDR1 and CDR2: SGHRS and YFSETQ. Losses at the gene ends were 3 bases for V and 1 base for J; bases not matched to a gene: 19. The CDR3 consists of 20 residues. The CDR3 loop is CASSSKSKNTGTGESYEQYF. The CDR3 DNA sequence: TGCGCCAGCAGCTCGAAATCGAAAAACACCGGGACAGGGGAGTCCTACGAGCAGTACTTC.

In the case of this clone: A junction boundary mismatches the germline segment, possibly from a read error. The chain carries TRBV6-1 and TRBJ2-1, with TRBD2 matching over 10 bases. In germline, CDR1 is MNHNS, CDR2 SASEGT. This CDR3 is 13 amino acids long. The CDR3 region is CAGSGGAYNEQFF. The DNA for the CDR3 is TGTGCCGGCAGCGGGGGGGCTTACAATGAGCAGTTCTTC.

The J gene is TRBJ2-3, the V gene TRBV6-1, with TRBD2 identical over 11 bases. The germline V gene has CDR1 MNHNS and CDR2 SASEGT. This CDR3 has 16 amino acids. V was clipped by 4 bases and J by 8 bases; unmatched bases: 11. CDR3 sequence: CASSAPSTSGIGTQYF. The DNA of the CDR3 is TGTGCCAGCAGTGCCCCTTCGACTAGCGGGATAGGTACGCAGTATTTT.

J is TRBJ2-7 and V is TRBV12-5; D is perhaps TRBD2 (5 bases). The CDR3 has 15 amino acids. The V gene lost 5 bases and the J gene lost 7 bases, with 21 bases spanning the gap. Germline CDR1 and CDR2: LGHNT and FRNRAP. CDR3 loop: CASGPLSATWEEQYF. The CDR3 DNA reads TGTGCTAGTGGTCCTCTTTCCGCAACCTGGGAGGAGCAGTACTTC.

The J gene is TRBJ2-2, the V gene TRBV24-1; D ambiguous. The CDR3 has 15 amino acids. Germline loops: CDR1 KGHDR, CDR2 SFDVKD. The V end was cut by 0 bases, the J end by 5 bases, with 9 bases between. The CDR3 bases are TGTGCCACCAGTGATTTGGAGGAATTAACCGGGGAGCTGTTTTTT. It is translated as CATSDLEELTGELFF.

In its sample, this clone was seen a few times. The chain recombines TRBV18 with TRBJ1-2, with 7 bases lining up with TRBD1. V trimming: 6 bases; J trimming: 3 bases; junction bases outside the gene matches: 7. The CDR3 loop spans 14 amino acids. Looked up from germline, CDR1 is KGHSH and CDR2 is LQKENI. The CDR3: CASSGQLGDYGYTF. In nucleotides, the CDR3 is TGTGCCAGCTCGGGACAGCTGGGCGACTATGGCTACACCTTC.

CDR3 DNA sequence: TGCAGCGTTCAGGGCGATTTCTACAATGAGCAGTTCTTC. Its translation is CSVQGDFYNEQFF. The chain joins TRBV29-1 to TRBJ2-1, with a possible D match to TRBD1 (5 bases). V was cut by 5 bases and J by 3 bases, with 11 bases left in between. CDR1 SQVTM and CDR2 ANQGSEA come from the germline V gene. This CDR3 contains 13 residues.

In its sample, this clone was seen a few times. As the CDR3 is not closed by the conserved phenylalanine or tryptophan, this likely results from a read error. The DNA is left out, because the CDR3 cannot be placed on it with certainty; the CDR3 is given as TCRdb lists it. The chain's CDR3 is CATSRDGQGELSL. The chain employs TRBV15 and TRBJ2-7; the table's D call, TRBD1, has no DNA check behind it. The CDR3 extends over 13 residues, inclusive of both ends. The V gene's germline CDR1 is LNHNV and CDR2 YYDKDF (reference sequence).

The CDR3 DNA sequence: TGTGCCAGCGGGGAGGGAGGGCGGAGCAATCAGCCCCAGCATTTT. Translating gives CASGEGGRSNQPQHF. The chain has TRBV6-5 and TRBJ1-5, with unresolved D. V was trimmed by 8 bases and J by 1 base, leaving 15 bases between them. Germline values: CDR1 MNHEY, CDR2 SVGAGI. This CDR3 region has 15 residues.

The chain joins TRBV29-1 to TRBJ2-3; D perhaps matches TRBD2 (5 bases). The CDR3 has 14 amino acids. Trimming shortened V by 2 bases and J by 0 bases, and 9 bases separated the two germline ends. From germline, CDR1 is SQVTM and CDR2 ANQGSEA. CDR3 sequence: CSVESDYSTDTQYF. DNA of the CDR3: TGCAGCGTTGAATCAGACTACAGCACAGATACGCAGTATTTT.

The chain has TRBV4-1 and TRBJ2-7; unclear D gene. CDR1 is MGHRA and CDR2 is YSYEKL in the germline V gene. The CDR3 is made up of 14 amino acids. Trimming cost V 3 bases and J 5 bases, with 14 bases left between them. The CDR3 DNA follows: TGCGCCAGCAGCCAGAACTCTCTCGGTGACGAGCAGTACTTC. This translates into CASSQNSLGDEQYF.

This rearrangement joins TRBV24-1 to TRBJ2-2, with D possibly matching TRBD2 (6 bases). Germline CDR1 reads KGHDR; CDR2 reads SFDVKD. Trimming took 1 base from V and 6 from J, leaving 8 bases between them. The CDR3 covers 14 residues. The CDR3 loop reads CATSDLPGAGELFF. As DNA, the CDR3 is TGTGCCACCAGTGATTTACCGGGGGCCGGGGAGCTGTTTTTT.

This clone was counted only a few times. This chain uses TRBV6-5 with TRBJ1-2; a possible D gene is TRBD1 (5 bases). Per germline, CDR1 MNHEY and CDR2 SVGAGI. V was clipped by 8 bases and J by 4 bases, with 17 bases between them. CDR3 length: 14 residues. CDR3 nucleotide sequence: TGTGCCAGCCCCCTACCCGACAGCCTCTATGGCTACACCTTC. This translates into CASPLPDSLYGYTF.

The chain links TRBV6-1 to TRBJ1-4, with 8 bases identical to TRBD1. Unmatched junction bases numbered 9, after V lost 1 base and J lost 8 bases. CDR1 MNHNS and CDR2 SASEGT come from the germline V gene. This CDR3 comprises 16 residues. CDR3 protein: CASSEVRGRGREKLFF. Here the CDR3 DNA reads TGTGCCAGCAGTGAAGTGCGTGGCAGGGGGCGCGAAAAACTGTTTTTT.

V is TRBV11-2 and J is TRBJ1-1, with TRBD1 as a possible D gene (5 bases). The CDR3 contains 13 residues. Trimming removed 3 bases from V and 11 bases from J, with 16 bases in between. Looked up from germline, CDR1 is SGHAT and CDR2 is FQNNGV. CDR3 sequence reads: CASSFSSQGAAFF. In DNA form, the CDR3 reads TGTGCCAGCAGCTTTTCTTCGCAGGGTGCGGCTTTCTTT.

This clone was picked up a small number of times. V gene TRBV20-1 combines with J gene TRBJ2-1; D is uncertain. The CDR3 loop spans 11 amino acids. Germline assignment: CDR1 DFQATT and CDR2 SNEGSKA (reference sequence). V lost 0 bases and J lost 9, with 6 bases in between. The CDR3 loop is CSAREAREQFF. The DNA for the CDR3 is TGCAGTGCTAGAGAGGCACGTGAGCAGTTCTTC.